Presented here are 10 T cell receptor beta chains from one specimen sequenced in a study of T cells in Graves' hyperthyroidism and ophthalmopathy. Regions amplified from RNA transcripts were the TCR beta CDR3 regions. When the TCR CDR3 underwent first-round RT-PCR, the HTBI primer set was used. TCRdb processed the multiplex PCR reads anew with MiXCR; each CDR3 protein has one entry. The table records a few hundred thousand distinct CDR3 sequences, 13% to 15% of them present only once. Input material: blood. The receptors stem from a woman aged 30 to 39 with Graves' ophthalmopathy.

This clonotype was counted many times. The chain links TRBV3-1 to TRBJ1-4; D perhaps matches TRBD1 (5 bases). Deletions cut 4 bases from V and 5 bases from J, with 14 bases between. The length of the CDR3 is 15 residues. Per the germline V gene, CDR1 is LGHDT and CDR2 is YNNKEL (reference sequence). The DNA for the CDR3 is TGTGCCAGCAGCCTGGGACGGACTACAAATGAAAAACTGTTTTTT. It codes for CASSLGRTTNEKLFF.

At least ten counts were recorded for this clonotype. CDR3 DNA sequence: TGTGCCAGCAGCTTGTCCCGTCTTGGGACCCAGTACTTC. Translating it yields CASSLSRLGTQYF. V usage is TRBV5-8 and J usage is TRBJ2-5; no firm D call. Germline V gene data show CDR1 as SGHTS and CDR2 as YDEGEE. The CDR3 has 13 residues. Trimming stripped 1 base from V and 7 bases from J, with 11 bases between.

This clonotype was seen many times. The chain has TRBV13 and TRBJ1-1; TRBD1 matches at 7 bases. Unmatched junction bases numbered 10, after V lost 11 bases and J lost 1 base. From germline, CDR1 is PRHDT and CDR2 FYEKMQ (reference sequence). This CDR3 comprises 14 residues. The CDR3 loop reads CAGRPAGGNTEAFF. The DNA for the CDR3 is TGTGCCGGCCGCCCAGCAGGGGGGAACACTGAAGCTTTCTTT.

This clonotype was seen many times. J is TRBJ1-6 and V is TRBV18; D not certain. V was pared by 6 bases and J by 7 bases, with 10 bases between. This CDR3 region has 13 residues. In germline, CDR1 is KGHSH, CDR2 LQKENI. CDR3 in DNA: TGTGCCAGCTCGCCTAACTGGAATTCACCCCTCCACTTT. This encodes CASSPNWNSPLHF.

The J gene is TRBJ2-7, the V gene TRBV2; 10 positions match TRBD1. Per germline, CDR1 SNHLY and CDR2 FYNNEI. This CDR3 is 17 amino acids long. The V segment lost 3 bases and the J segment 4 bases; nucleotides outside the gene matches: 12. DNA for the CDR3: TGTGCCAGCAGTGACCCGACAGGGGGCTTTACATCGTACGAGCAGTACTTC. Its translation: CASSDPTGGFTSYEQYF. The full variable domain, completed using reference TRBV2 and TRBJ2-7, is EPEVTQTPSHQVTQMGQEVILRCVPISNHLYFYWYRQILGQKVEFLVSFYNNEISEKSEIFDDQFSVERPDGSNFTLKIRSTKLEDSAMYFCASSDPTGGFTSYEQYFGPGTRLTVT.

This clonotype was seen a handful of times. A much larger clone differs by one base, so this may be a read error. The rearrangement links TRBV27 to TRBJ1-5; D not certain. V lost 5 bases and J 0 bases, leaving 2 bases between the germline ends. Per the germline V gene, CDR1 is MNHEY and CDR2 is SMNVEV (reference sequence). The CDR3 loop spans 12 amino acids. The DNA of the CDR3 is TGTGCCAGCAGTCATAGCAATCAGCCCCAGCATTTT. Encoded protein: CASSHSNQPQHF.

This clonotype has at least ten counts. CDR3 sequence (DNA): TGTGCCAGCAGTTTAGTTGCTAGCTACGAGCAGTACTTC. Protein product: CASSLVASYEQYF. The chain uses TRBV28 and TRBJ2-7; D gene unclear. Germline-derived CDR1 and CDR2 are MDHEN and SYDVKM. V was shortened by 2 bases and J by 3 bases, with 8 bases between the two germline ends. This CDR3 has 13 residues.

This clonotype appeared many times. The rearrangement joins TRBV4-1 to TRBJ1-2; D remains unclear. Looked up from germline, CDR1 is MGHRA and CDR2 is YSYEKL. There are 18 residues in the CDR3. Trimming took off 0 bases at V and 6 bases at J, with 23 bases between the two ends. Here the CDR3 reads CASSQDLRRAVRNDGYTF. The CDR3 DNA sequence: TGCGCCAGCAGCCAAGATCTCCGTAGGGCGGTACGGAACGATGGCTACACCTTC.

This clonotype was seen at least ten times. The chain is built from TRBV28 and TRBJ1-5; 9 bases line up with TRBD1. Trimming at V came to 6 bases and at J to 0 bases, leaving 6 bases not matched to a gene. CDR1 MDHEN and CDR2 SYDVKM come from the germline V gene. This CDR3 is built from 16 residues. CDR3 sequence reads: CASSPPGQGSNQPQHF. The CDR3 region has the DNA TGTGCCAGCAGCCCTCCGGGACAGGGTAGCAATCAGCCCCAGCATTTT.

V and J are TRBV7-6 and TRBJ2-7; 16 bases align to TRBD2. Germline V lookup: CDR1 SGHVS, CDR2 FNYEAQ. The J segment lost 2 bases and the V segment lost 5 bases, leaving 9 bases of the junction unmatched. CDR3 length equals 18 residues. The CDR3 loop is CASSKPSGTSGGAYEQYF. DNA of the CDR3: TGTGCCAGCAGCAAACCTTCCGGGACTAGCGGGGGGGCCTACGAGCAGTACTTC.